What follows describes a single T cell receptor (beta chain). This clonotype was observed a handful of times. There is no known antigen for this receptor. Base qualities are not at hand, and no much larger clone is one base apart. These data are taken from a study of T-cell reconstitution after alpha-beta-depleted transplantation in children (dated by TCRdb to 2015 to 2016). Describing the broader study: T-cell immune reconstitution after TCRalphabeta/CD19-depleted allogeneic hematopoietic cell transplantation in children was quantitatively tracked in the study by means of TCR repertoire profiling.

What this sample's treatment or condition label stands for: allogeneic hematopoietic cell transplantation with graft depleted of TCRalphabeta T cells and CD19 B cells. TCRalphabeta/CD19-depleted allogeneic hematopoietic cell grafts were given to the transplant recipients, all of whom were children. Compared with germline, V lacks 9 bases and J lacks 0 bases; bases without a gene match: 8. Including the terminal cysteine and phenylalanine, the CDR3 comprises 16 residues. Only the CDR3 region is kept as DNA, spanning 48 bases read in frame from base 1. Based on the germline V gene (reference sequence), the CDR1 and CDR2 sequences are LNHDA and SQIVND. The library was obtained by PCR. The data were produced on an Illumina HiSeq 2500. TCR library preparation used molecular barcoding, with unique molecular identifiers applied to normalize quantification of the TCRbeta repertoire. TCRdb reran the public reads through fastp at Q25 and MiXCR, keeping productive beta chains. Entries are consolidated by CDR3 protein sequence, retaining the most common genes and DNA. In this sample the table shows 780,000 or so distinct CDR3 sequences, around 15% of which occur a single time. The top ten constitute about 5% of the sample.

Summary of the overall study and its limitations: The high TCRbeta diversity at day 60 in some patients was ascribed to recipient T cells and intrathymic progenitors that had survived conditioning. About two months after transplant, the apparently early recovery of alphabetaT-cell counts reportedly depended on just several hundred clones that had expanded rapidly and came from non-depleted graft cells. Over subsequent months, a decline in hyperexpanded clone frequencies was noted, and after one year, T-cell counts and TCRbeta diversity were mostly ascribed to newly produced T cells.

The sequence links TRBV19 to TRBJ2-2; 9 junctional bases match TRBD2. The receptor was derived from a male patient younger than 18 who had a stem cell transplant for acute lymphoblastic leukemia, so the T cells may come from the graft donor. The sample was PBMCs, mostly from graft donor cells, taken 360 days after TCRalphabeta/CD19-depleted stem cell transplant. The CDR3 in this case is CASIPGLAPNTGELFF. The DNA reads TGTGCCAGCATACCCGGACTAGCGCCGAACACCGGGGAGCTGTTTTTT.